This T cell receptor beta chain is drawn from a study of control samples from healthy donors and cancer patients. From germline, CDR1 is SEHNR and CDR2 FQNEAQ (reference sequence). J lost 6 bases, V lost 0 bases, and 7 bases had no gene match. The CDR3 spans 15 residues. Measured with immunoSEQ multiplex PCR; TCRdb has only the in-frame clones, and not every one. The table has about 120,000 clones, 80% to 95% seen once. The chain carries TRBV7-9 and TRBJ2-7, with 8 bases lining up with TRBD2. This TCR was sampled from a man between 35 and 55 years old in good health. The sequencing input was blood. CDR3: CASSLARTSYGEQYF. The DNA of the CDR3 is TGTGCCAGCAGCTTAGCTAGGACTAGCTATGGCGAGCAGTACTTC.